This T cell receptor (beta chain) was observed in a study of T cells in Graves' hyperthyroidism and ophthalmopathy (dated by TCRdb to between 2018 and 2020). Broadly, across the study: To identify distinguishing TCR V-J signatures, a discovery cohort of around 100 patients was used, comprising 40 to 45 with Graves' ophthalmopathy and 57 with stable Graves' hyperthyroidism. Whether ophthalmopathy could be predicted prospectively was tested in an independent validation cohort made up of about 18 hyperthyroidism patients plus 17 patients who later progressed to ophthalmopathy. The approximately 97 discovery patients were randomly divided into training and test sets at a 7:3 ratio. The study also compared thyroid tissue and blood T-cell repertoires from five or six Graves' hyperthyroidism patients. After blood sampling, hyperthyroidism patients were treated with methimazole at a starting dose of 30 mg daily, and ophthalmopathy patients were treated with high-dose intravenous methylprednisolone. According to the paper, TCR Vbeta CDR3 sequencing was carried out on about 140 peripheral blood samples, which came from some 41 ophthalmopathy, about 75 hyperthyroidism and about 17 progressor patients.

Stable Graves' hyperthyroidism was defined as no progression to ophthalmopathy during 18 months of follow-up. Hyperthyroidism patients were newly diagnosed, had a disease duration of under 2 months, and were aged 18 to 65 years. Any patient with an uncontrolled infection, another autoimmune disease, pregnancy or lactation was excluded. Diagnoses relied on clinical symptoms, serum thyroxine and TRAb, thyroid ultrasound and orbital computed tomography. Total RNA was extracted with Trizol reagent, and quality was checked on an Agilent 2100 Bioanalyzer. The cysteine opens and the phenylalanine closes a CDR3 of 15 amino acids. Solely the CDR3 DNA is kept, with 45 bases framed from the first base. The germline V gene specifies ENHRY as CDR1 and SYGVKD as CDR2. On this clonotype itself: Its cognate antigen has yet to be identified. The junction differs from germline at one of its ends, possibly a read error.

What the research found in general, with its limitations: In validation, progression to ophthalmopathy was predicted by the model with 70% to 71% sensitivity and under 85% specificity, a median of roughly six months before onset. Ophthalmopathy was separated from stable hyperthyroidism by a 13 V-J signature model, with 85% to 90% sensitivity and approximately 84% specificity obtained in cross-validation and 80%/75% obtained in testing. Most expanded thyroid clonotypes (frequency above 0.001) were also detected in blood, a finding suggesting that blood repertoires may reflect thyroid immune responses. Sample size was not statistically predetermined, and blinding of investigators to group allocation was not performed.

TCR beta CDR3 regions were amplified from RNA transcripts. The TCR CDR3 was subjected to a first round of RT-PCR using the HTBI primer set and the Qiagen OneStep RT-PCR kit. The libraries were constructed in a second round of multiplex PCR and then size-selected and purified. The libraries were sequenced on an Illumina HiSeq2000 using paired-end 100 bp reads. The original pipeline was this. SOAPnuke was used to process the raw data, with reads discarded if the reads contained adapters or uncalled bases, had a mean Phred below 15, or lacked an exact constant-primer or identifier match. High-quality paired reads were merged using COPE v1.2.5, and each unique nucleotide sequence was defined as a clonotype. Clonotypes were aligned to IMGT TRBV, TRBD and TRBJ reference segments using MiTCR v1.1. Only V-J combinations with frequency above 0.0001, covering about 99% of repertoires, were analysed. The TCS score was defined as the ratio of F50 (clonal expansion) to E x V (chaos), calculated using BLOSUM62-based TCRdist between CDR3 peptides within each V-J. Welch's t-statistics and random forest reduced fewer than 550 V-J features to under 15, which were used in a naive Bayes classifier (R e1071). TCRdb ran its own pipeline on the public reads, namely fastp trimming at Q25 and MiXCR clone calling, and kept in-frame beta chains. When rows share a CDR3 protein, they turn into one entry using the most common DNA and genes. The V and J calls follow TCRdb's processing rather than the paper's. The sample table holds approximately 560,000 distinct CDR3 sequences, of which roughly 50% were seen once. The ten largest clones represent 8% to 8.5% of the sample.

The sample comprised peripheral blood or thyroid tissue (not recorded which). The TCR was taken from a woman aged 18 to 35 with Graves' hyperthyroidism. Donor details come from another sample of the same person, matched by shared clones. Recombination connected TRBV10-3 to TRBJ1-2; the D segment could be TRBD1, given 5 matching bases. The CDR3 region: CASSYTRGIPYGYTF. The DNA reads TGTGCCAGCAGTTACACCCGGGGCATTCCCTATGGCTACACCTTC.